The 22 T cell receptor beta chains presented below share a single source sample, sequenced in a study of vaccination effects on CD4 cells after COVID-19. Measured with immunoSEQ multiplex PCR; TCRdb has only the in-frame clones, and not every one. This table has roughly 33,000 clones, more than 70% appearing once. No antigen is known for these receptors. Expansion with viral peptide pools was applied to antigen-specific CD4+ T cells by the ViraFEST assay prior to sequencing. Upon completion of 10 to 11 days in culture, CD4+ T cells were isolated. Vaccinated recipients, who were negative for nucleocapsid antibodies, had no history of SARS-CoV-2 infection. The source material was CD4+ T cells from PBMCs cultured with HCoV-OC43 spike peptides, sampled before COVID-19 vaccination. As to subset: HCoV-OC43 spike overlapping peptide pool stimulation. The receptors originated from a human donor who received a COVID-19 vaccine.

This clone was detected a few times. The chain couples TRBV5-4 to TRBJ1-2; 7 bases are a match to TRBD1. CDR3 size: 14 residues. The junction had 6 bases not matched to a gene; V was cut back by 1 base and J by 6 bases. Looked up from germline, CDR1 is SGHNT and CDR2 is YYREEE (reference sequence). CDR3 sequence (DNA): TGTGCCAGCAGCTTGAGGGGGCTTAGACATGGCTACACCTTC. Translated: CASSLRGLRHGYTF.

This clone appeared once. V usage is TRBV5-4 and J usage is TRBJ2-2; tentative D call: TRBD2 (6 bases). CDR3 length: 14 amino acids. Looked up from germline, CDR1 is SGHNT and CDR2 is YYREEE (reference sequence). Trimming removed 4 bases at V and 0 bases at J, with 7 bases between. The DNA of the CDR3 is TGTGCCAGCAGCCCTAGCGCGAACACCGGGGAGCTGTTTTTT. It specifies CASSPSANTGELFF. Based on the CDR3 plus reference TRBV5-4 and TRBJ2-2, the full variable domain is ETGVTQSPTHLIKTRGQQVTLRCSSQSGHNTVSWYQQALGQGPQFIFQYYREEENGRGNFPPRFSGLQFPNYSSELNVNALELDDSALYLCASSPSANTGELFFGEGSRLTVL.

In DNA, the CDR3 is TGTGCCAGCAGTGAAACGAGGGGGGGGACTGAAGCTTTCTTT. Amino acid sequence: CASSETRGGTEAFF. The chain employs TRBV2 and TRBJ1-1, with a tentative D call TRBD1 (6 bases). This CDR3 spans 14 amino acids. Germline assignment: CDR1 SNHLY and CDR2 FYNNEI. V was trimmed by 2 bases and J by 5 bases, leaving 12 bases between them.

This sequence joins TRBV19 and TRBJ2-4; D is perhaps TRBD2 (5 bases). Per germline, CDR1 LNHDA and CDR2 SQIVND (reference sequence). The CDR3 extends over 15 amino acids. V was pared by 3 bases and J by 0 bases, with 9 bases between. CDR3 protein: CASSIRGTAKNIQYF. In DNA form, the CDR3 reads TGTGCCAGTAGTATCCGGGGAACAGCCAAAAACATTCAGTACTTC.

The V and J genes are TRBV11-3 and TRBJ2-5; D is uncertain. V was cut by 5 bases and J by 5 bases, with 12 bases left in between. The CDR3 consists of 13 residues. Germline CDR1 and CDR2: SGHNT and YENEEA. The CDR3 reads CASSPNFQETQYF. In DNA, the CDR3 is TGTGCCAGCAGCCCTAACTTCCAGGAGACCCAGTACTTC.

The rearrangement joins TRBV6-6 to TRBJ2-3, with 10 bases aligning to TRBD2. This CDR3 is built from 16 residues. With V trimmed by 8 bases and J by 4 bases, 12 bases remained unmatched. Germline values: CDR1 MNHNY, CDR2 SVGAGI (reference sequence). CDR3 sequence: CASVPRASGGSDTQYF. The CDR3, as DNA: TGTGCCAGCGTTCCGAGGGCTAGCGGGGGTTCAGATACGCAGTATTTT.

J is TRBJ1-1 and V is TRBV11-1; maybe TRBD1 (5 bases). Between the trimmed V and J ends, which lost 6 bases and 4 bases, there was a span of 18 bases. The CDR3 is made up of 15 amino acids. Germline V gene lookup returns CDR1 SGHAT and CDR2 FQDESV (reference sequence). The CDR3 here is CASSPAGTRGTEAFF. CDR3 coding DNA: TGTGCCAGCAGTCCAGCCGGGACGAGGGGCACTGAAGCTTTCTTT.

The chain recombines TRBV19 with TRBJ2-1; TRBD2 matches 12 bases. The junction had 9 bases not matched to a gene; V was cut back by 7 bases and J by 2 bases. Germline V gene data show CDR1 as LNHDA and CDR2 as SQIVND (reference sequence). The CDR3 is 17 amino acids. Here the CDR3 reads CASTGLAGSGAYNEQFF. CDR3 nucleotide sequence: TGTGCCAGTACGGGACTAGCGGGCTCCGGCGCCTACAATGAGCAGTTCTTC. Combining the CDR3 with reference TRBV19 and TRBJ2-1 gives the whole variable domain DGGITQSPKYLFRKEGQNVTLSCEQNLNHDAMYWYRQDPGQGLRLIYYSQIVNDFQKGDIAEGYSVSREKKESFPLTVTSAQKNPTAFYLCASTGLAGSGAYNEQFFGPGTRLTVL.

The gene calls are TRBV4-1 and TRBJ2-7, with D perhaps being TRBD1 or TRBD2 (5 bases each). Per germline, CDR1 MGHRA and CDR2 YSYEKL. Trimming pared 5 bases from V and 1 base from J, leaving 18 bases between. This CDR3 is built from 16 residues. The CDR3 DNA reads as TGCGCCAGCAGCTTTATTGGCCGGGACGTATCCTACGAGCAGTACTTC. Protein product: CASSFIGRDVSYEQYF.

There are a few counts of this clone. The chain combines TRBV27 with TRBJ1-5; D unclear. Trimming cost V 4 bases and J 3 bases, with 4 bases left between them. Looked up from germline, CDR1 is MNHEY and CDR2 is SMNVEV (reference sequence). This CDR3 region has 12 residues. The CDR3 loop is CASSSTNQPQHF. The DNA for the CDR3 is TGTGCCAGCAGTTCCACCAATCAGCCCCAGCATTTT.

V gene TRBV21-1 combines with J gene TRBJ2-4. TRBV21-1 is a documented pseudogene. The CDR3 contains 18 residues. CDR3 loop: CASSKDNRRGWPKNIQYF. The CDR3 DNA reads as TGTGCCAGCAGCAAAGATAACAGGAGAGGGTGGCCCAAAAACATTCAGTACTTC.

The gene calls are TRBV18 and TRBJ1-5; D gene unclear. The CDR3 length is 17 residues. Germline CDR1 KGHSH, CDR2 LQKENI. V was clipped by 4 bases and J by 5 bases, with 21 bases between them. This chain's CDR3 is CASSLQVSFFFDQPQHF. The CDR3 DNA sequence: TGTGCCAGCTCACTCCAGGTAAGTTTTTTCTTTGATCAGCCCCAGCATTTT.

In its sample, this clone was seen a few times. The chain couples TRBV5-6 to TRBJ1-4; D gene unclear. The CDR3 is made up of 14 amino acids. The germline gives CDR1 SGHDT, CDR2 YYEEEE. The V end lost 2 bases, the J end lost 0 bases, and 5 bases lay between the germline ends. In DNA form, the CDR3 reads TGTGCCAGCAGCTTCAAAGCAACTAATGAAAAACTGTTTTTT. This translates into CASSFKATNEKLFF.

The rearrangement uses TRBV21-1 and TRBJ2-7. TRBV21-1 is recorded as a pseudogene. This CDR3 has 13 amino acids. Here the CDR3 DNA reads TGTGCCAGCCGGTCTGACCTCTCCTACGAGCAGTACTTC. Its translation is CASRSDLSYEQYF.

This clone was observed a few times. The rearrangement joins TRBV12-3 or TRBV12-4 to TRBJ1-2, with D possibly being TRBD1 (5 bases). Trimming pared 3 bases from V and 7 bases from J, leaving 12 bases between. The CDR3 spans 13 residues. The CDR3 DNA reads TGTGCCAGCAGTTTCGCTGGGACCGGTGGCTACACCTTC. It is translated as CASSFAGTGGYTF.

This clone has more than one count but fewer than ten. The rearrangement links TRBV11-2 to TRBJ2-7; TRBD2 agrees at 11 bases. The germline gives CDR1 SGHAT, CDR2 FQNNGV. V gave up 4 bases and J gave up 2 bases; unmatched junction bases: 7. The CDR3 runs to 16 residues. The chain's CDR3 is CASSSVSGRGPYEQYF. The CDR3 bases are TGTGCCAGCAGCTCGGTTAGCGGGAGGGGTCCCTACGAGCAGTACTTC.

The V gene is TRBV19, the J gene TRBJ2-7, with 8 positions matching TRBD2. Germline V gene lookup returns CDR1 LNHDA and CDR2 SQIVND (reference sequence). V was clipped by 4 bases and J by 5 bases; unmatched bases: 7. CDR3 length equals 14 residues. The CDR3 DNA follows: TGTGCCAGTAGTAATCCCGGGAGGGTGAACGAGCAGTACTTC. It encodes CASSNPGRVNEQYF.

CDR3 DNA sequence: TGTGCCAGCAGCTTTGAGGGATGGACTGAAGCTTTCTTT. This encodes CASSFEGWTEAFF. This sequence joins TRBV7-8 and TRBJ1-1, with D hard to call. Between the trimmed V and J ends, which lost 3 bases and 5 bases, there was a span of 10 bases. The length of the CDR3 is 13 residues. Germline lookup yields CDR1 SGHVS and CDR2 FQNEAQ.

This chain links TRBV30 with TRBJ1-2; D is ambiguous. Germline assignment: CDR1 GTSNPN and CDR2 SVGIG (reference sequence). The CDR3 length is 14 residues. The V gene lost 0 bases and the J gene lost 4 bases, with 12 bases spanning the gap. The CDR3 DNA reads TGTGCCTGGAGTGTACAGCTCCTGAGCTATGGCTACACCTTC. Translating it yields CAWSVQLLSYGYTF.

The rearrangement joins TRBV3-1 (or the pseudogene TRBV3-2) to TRBJ1-3; D not resolved. The CDR3 has 15 residues. Germline V gene data show CDR1 as LGHDT and CDR2 as YNNKEL (reference sequence). V gave up 1 base and J gave up 0 bases, with 7 bases separating them. The chain's CDR3 is CASSQAQASGNTIYF. The CDR3 DNA reads as TGTGCCAGCAGCCAAGCCCAGGCCTCTGGAAACACCATATATTTT.

The CDR3 loop reads CASSISGGSWTGELFF. CDR3 nucleotide sequence: TGTGCCAGCTCCATTTCAGGGGGCAGTTGGACCGGGGAGCTGTTTTTT. V gene TRBV2 combines with J gene TRBJ2-2; TRBD1 aligns across 8 bases. Germline lookup yields CDR1 SNHLY and CDR2 FYNNEI. With V trimmed by 8 bases and J by 5 bases, 13 bases remained unmatched. The CDR3 covers 16 residues.

This clone was recorded a few times. This rearrangement joins TRBV19 to TRBJ1-6, with 11 bases fitting TRBD1. The CDR3 has 16 residues. The J segment lost 6 bases and the V segment lost 3 bases, leaving 4 bases of the junction unmatched. Germline assignment: CDR1 LNHDA and CDR2 SQIVND (reference sequence). CDR3: CASSIGTGGFNSPLHF. CDR3 sequence (DNA): TGTGCCAGTAGTATCGGGACAGGGGGTTTTAATTCACCCCTCCACTTT.